This T cell receptor beta chain was found in a study of human T cells and chemical hapten exposure. Study-level results: DPC sensitization did not alter TCRs above 1 in 1000 frequency.

A note on this clonotype: What it binds is not known. Germline is not matched at one junction end, which may reflect a read error.

Germline assignment: CDR1 SNHLY and CDR2 FYNNEI. The CDR3 totals 15 residues. Original processing methods: Ranging from roughly 23,224 to 700,000, TCR counts per sample had a median value of approximately 95,000. TCRdb used MiXCR to reprocess the RACE reads, holding one entry per CDR3 protein. The V and J calls reflect TCRdb's pipeline rather than the authors' work. This table holds approximately 260,000 distinct CDR3 sequences, 7.5% to 9% found once. Specified time point: pre-sensitization, week 0. As for treatment: therapeutic diphenylcyclopropenone sensitization with weekly scalp DPC. Participating donors were patients with alopecia, aged 18 to 70 years, considered appropriate candidates for DPC.

The source was whole blood, collected in connection with sensitization to the hapten diphenylcyclopropenone (DPC). The origin of this receptor is a woman aged 40 to 55 with alopecia areata. Some clones in this sample may be carry-over from other donors' samples. The rearrangement joins TRBV2 to TRBJ2-1; a weak D match, TRBD2 (5 bases). In nucleotides, the CDR3 is TGTGCCAGCAGCGAAGAGGGCTTGTGCACCAATGAGCAGTTCTTC. Translating gives CASSEEGLCTNEQFF.